The 15 T cell receptor beta chains below all came from one sample that was sequenced in a study of T cell repertoires in cytomegalovirus infection (dated by TCRdb to between 2018 and 2020). According to the study, the label for this sample's treatment or condition signals: in vitro stimulation with specific CMV peptide epitopes to enrich CMV-specific T cells. These TCRs' antigens remain unknown. The run used an Illumina HiSeq 1500. Clones were called with MiXCR by TCRdb after fastp trimmed the public reads at Q25, and only in-frame beta chains were retained. Identical CDR3 proteins give one entry, which carries the most common genes and DNA. This sample is represented by roughly 920,000 distinct CDR3 sequences; around a third of them were singletons. The ten largest clones take up about 14% of the sample. This specimen consisted of cultured CD8+ T cells from PBMCs, obtained from culture after CMV antigen stimulation. The receptors derive from a human donor in good health (CMV status not recorded). Some clones in this sample may be carry-over from other donors' samples.

This clonotype was counted a few times. V is TRBV12-3 or TRBV12-4 and J is TRBJ2-5, with 10 bases matching TRBD2. The CDR3 loop spans 17 amino acids. The trim removed 4 bases at V and 3 bases at J, leaving 11 bases unmatched. The CDR3 region is CASSSFRSAGGEETQYF. CDR3 nucleotides: TGTGCCAGCAGTTCTTTCCGCTCAGCGGGGGGGGAAGAGACCCAGTACTTC.

The chain recombines TRBV24-1 with TRBJ2-3, with D perhaps assigned TRBD1 or TRBD2 (5 bases each). This CDR3 is built from 13 residues. V gave up 7 bases and J gave up 4 bases, with 11 bases separating them. Germline V CDR1 and CDR2: KGHDR, SFDVKD. This CDR3 reads CATSRRGADTQYF. CDR3 coding DNA: TGTGCCACCAGCCGTCGGGGCGCAGATACGCAGTATTTT.

This clonotype showed up just a few times. The chain recombines TRBV2 with TRBJ2-1, with 8 nucleotides matching TRBD2. The CDR3 is made up of 13 amino acids. Unmatched junction bases numbered 6, after V lost 7 bases and J lost 7 bases. Germline V gives CDR1 SNHLY, CDR2 FYNNEI. DNA of the CDR3: TGTGCCAGCATTCCCGGGGGGGTGAATGAGCAGTTCTTC. Translated: CASIPGGVNEQFF.

This clonotype was picked up a small number of times. The chain uses TRBV6-5 and TRBJ2-7, with TRBD2 as a possible D gene (5 bases). The CDR3 contains 14 residues. Germline loops: CDR1 MNHEY, CDR2 SVGAGI. Trimming removed 0 bases at V and 2 bases at J, with 8 bases between. The CDR3 sequence is CASSYSGAAYEQYF. The CDR3 bases are TGTGCCAGCAGTTACTCTGGAGCGGCCTACGAGCAGTACTTC.

This clonotype was picked up one time. The germline gene is not matched at one end of the junction; a read error may be the cause. The chain links TRBV4-1 to TRBJ1-6, with D unresolved. The length of the CDR3 is 13 residues. Germline V gene data show CDR1 as MGHRA and CDR2 as YSYEKL. CDR3: CASSHVGNSSLHF. CDR3 bases: TGCGCCAGCAGCCACGTAGGCAATTCATCCCTCCACTTT.

The gene calls are TRBV28 and TRBJ2-1, with D uncertain. Trimming stripped 3 bases from V and 6 bases from J, with 12 bases between. The CDR3 contains 14 residues. Germline V gene sequence: CDR1 MDHEN, CDR2 SYDVKM. The CDR3 loop is CASSFATSLNEQFF. The CDR3, as DNA: TGTGCCAGCAGTTTTGCCACTTCCCTCAATGAGCAGTTCTTC. Using reference TRBV28 and TRBJ2-1 for the parts outside the CDR3, the full variable domain is DVKVTQSSRYLVKRTGEKVFLECVQDMDHENMFWYRQDPGLGLRLIYFSYDVKMKEKGDIPEGYSVSREKKERFSLILESASTNQTSMYLCASSFATSLNEQFFGPGTRLTVL.

This clonotype occurred a few times. The chain uses TRBV29-1 and TRBJ2-1; D assignment may be TRBD1 or TRBD2 (5 bases each). This CDR3 comprises 12 residues. V lost 1 base, J lost 9 bases, and 10 bases lay in between. Germline CDR1 and CDR2: SQVTM and ANQGSEA. The CDR3 DNA is TGCAGCGTTGAAGGAGGGGTCACTGAGCAGTTCTTC. Protein sequence: CSVEGGVTEQFF.

This clonotype has more than one count but fewer than ten. The gene calls are TRBV20-1 and TRBJ1-2; maybe TRBD1 (5 bases). The CDR3 consists of 17 residues. V lost 6 bases and J lost 9, with 32 bases in between. Germline values: CDR1 DFQATT, CDR2 SNEGSKA (reference sequence). The CDR3 DNA is TGCAGTGCGCCCCGGCCGGGGGAAGATAAGGTATCCGGAAGCTACACCTTC. Residues: CSAPRPGEDKVSGSYTF.

There are a few counts of this clonotype. The chain links TRBV7-8 to TRBJ1-5; possible D gene TRBD1, 5 bases. V lost 5 bases to trimming and J lost 5 bases, with 16 bases between them. The CDR3 runs 15 residues. Germline CDR1 is SGHVS and CDR2 is FQNEAQ. The CDR3 nucleotides read TGTGCCAGCAGCAGTCGACAGAATCAGGATCAGCCCCAGCATTTT. It specifies CASSSRQNQDQPQHF. Filled out from reference TRBV7-8 and TRBJ1-5, the complete variable domain reads GAGVSQSPRYKVAKRGQDVALRCDPISGHVSLFWYQQALGQGPEFLTYFQNEAQLDKSGLPSDRFFAERPEGSVSTLKIQRTQQEDSAVYLCASSSRQNQDQPQHFGDGTRLSIL.

The V gene is TRBV9, the J gene TRBJ2-3; 9 bases agree with TRBD2. The CDR3 spans 16 residues. CDR1 is SGDLS and CDR2 is YYNGEE in the germline V gene. Unmatched junction bases numbered 3, after V lost 0 bases and J lost 1 base. CDR3 nucleotide sequence: TGTGCCAGCAGCGTAGTCGGCGGGGGGGGCACAGATACGCAGTATTTT. As protein: CASSVVGGGGTDTQYF.

The gene calls are TRBV12-3 or TRBV12-4 and TRBJ1-1; D not certain. Trimming left V 3 bases short and J 8 bases short, with 13 bases between. This CDR3 contains 13 residues. The CDR3 here is CASSFPLAEEAFF. The CDR3 DNA sequence: TGTGCCAGCAGTTTCCCACTTGCAGAAGAAGCTTTCTTT.

This clonotype was picked up a small number of times. The genes are TRBV27 and TRBJ1-2; D unresolved. V dropped 0 bases and J dropped 4 bases, with 9 bases sitting between them. This CDR3 comprises 14 residues. Germline-derived CDR1 and CDR2 are MNHEY and SMNVEV (reference sequence). The CDR3 nucleotides are TGTGCCAGCAGTTTATCCGGTCCGCGCTATGGCTACACCTTC. Its translation is CASSLSGPRYGYTF.

The V call is TRBV7-9, the J call TRBJ2-1; D is possibly TRBD2 (6 bases). The CDR3 runs to 13 residues. CDR1 SEHNR and CDR2 FQNEAQ come from the germline V gene (reference sequence). Trimming cost V 7 bases and J 8 bases, with 15 bases left between them. The DNA for the CDR3 is TGTGCCAGCATCGAATCCGGGGGTTATGAGCAGTTCTTC. Protein: CASIESGGYEQFF.

This clonotype was detected a few times. The chain is built from TRBV13 and TRBJ1-6, with TRBD1 as a possible D gene (5 bases). CDR1 and CDR2 from the germline V gene are PRHDT and FYEKMQ (reference sequence). This CDR3 contains 15 residues. Trimming cost V 10 bases and J 7 bases, with 20 bases left between them. The CDR3, as DNA: TGTGCCACAAGGGACTTCGGGGTTGGGAATTCACCCCTCCACTTT. Translation gives CATRDFGVGNSPLHF. Drawing the rest from reference TRBV13 and TRBJ1-6, the complete variable domain is AAGVIQSPRHLIKEKRETATLKCYPIPRHDTVYWYQQGPGQDPQFLISFYEKMQSDKGSIPDRFSAQQFSDYHSELNMSSLELGDSALYFCATRDFGVGNSPLHFGNGTRLTVT.

This clonotype appeared a few times. The rearrangement links TRBV12-3 or TRBV12-4 to TRBJ2-7; TRBD1 matches at 9 bases. The CDR3 is 17 residues long. With V trimmed by 5 bases and J by 5 bases, 16 bases remained unmatched. This CDR3 reads CASSITTFGTGINEQYF. CDR3 DNA sequence: TGTGCCAGCAGTATAACAACTTTTGGGACAGGGATTAACGAGCAGTACTTC.